Below, 3 T cell receptor beta chains from the same sample are listed, as sequenced in a study of blood T cell repertoires in COVID-19. The protocol was immunoSEQ multiplex PCR, while the TCRdb copy is restricted to in-frame clones and leaves out a portion. The table shows about 200,000 clones, with around nine tenths occurring only once. The sequenced sample consisted of peripheral blood. The receptors were sampled from a man aged 18 to 30 with active or convalescent COVID-19.

The rearrangement links TRBV30 to TRBJ1-1; TRBD1 aligns across 8 bases. This CDR3 has 15 residues. V gave up 2 bases and J gave up 3 bases; unmatched junction bases: 8. Per the germline V gene, CDR1 is GTSNPN and CDR2 is SVGIG (reference sequence). The CDR3 region has the DNA TGTGCCTGGAGTAAACAGGGGGTGAGTGACACTGAAGCTTTCTTT. It is translated as CAWSKQGVSDTEAFF.

The chain carries TRBV2 and TRBJ1-3; D unclear. V lost 5 bases to trimming and J lost 9 bases, with 14 bases between them. The CDR3 totals 13 residues. Germline V gene data show CDR1 as SNHLY and CDR2 as FYNNEI. The CDR3 reads CASSLAGGATIYF. The CDR3 DNA reads as TGTGCCAGCAGTTTGGCGGGAGGTGCCACCATATATTTT.

The J gene is TRBJ1-2, the V gene TRBV28; D unresolved. V lost 4 bases and J lost 5, with 17 bases in between. Germline loops: CDR1 MDHEN, CDR2 SYDVKM. The CDR3 consists of 15 residues. In DNA, the CDR3 is TGTGCCAGCAGTTCCCGGGGTCTCGGAAATTATGGCTACACCTTC. This codes for CASSSRGLGNYGYTF.